The 32 T cell receptor beta chains reported below all come from one sample, sequenced in a study of T cell responses to AZD1222 COVID-19 vaccine. Sequencing was performed with immunoSEQ multiplex PCR; in TCRdb, only in-frame clones are kept and a portion is missing. Found here are 150,000 to 200,000 clones, about 94% of them singletons; the top ten hold about 9%. The sample consisted of peripheral blood, taken on day 0 of AZD1222 vaccination. These receptors came from an adult in good health.

The CDR3 DNA is TGTGCCAGCAGTTTAAGCTGGATCAGCACAGATACGCAGTATTTT. The encoded protein is CASSLSWISTDTQYF. This chain connects TRBV27 to TRBJ2-3; unclear D gene. Trimming left V 2 bases short and J 0 bases short, with 9 bases between. Germline loops: CDR1 MNHEY, CDR2 SMNVEV (reference sequence). The CDR3 sequence is 15 residues long.

The CDR3 is CASSIPGTSSLYEQYF. Here the CDR3 DNA reads TGTGCCAGTAGTATCCCTGGGACTAGCTCCCTTTACGAGCAGTACTTC. The rearrangement joins TRBV19 to TRBJ2-7; 9 nucleotides match TRBD2. In germline, CDR1 is LNHDA, CDR2 SQIVND (reference sequence). The CDR3 extends over 16 amino acids. J gave up 4 bases and V 3 bases, and 10 bases lay outside the gene matches. The variable domain in full, with the rest retrieved from reference TRBV19 and TRBJ2-7, is DGGITQSPKYLFRKEGQNVTLSCEQNLNHDAMYWYRQDPGQGLRLIYYSQIVNDFQKGDIAEGYSVSREKKESFPLTVTSAQKNPTAFYLCASSIPGTSSLYEQYFGPGTRLTVT.

The chain links TRBV6-5 to TRBJ2-3; 7 positions match TRBD2. V dropped 0 bases and J dropped 2; count of bases not matched to a gene: 5. Germline V gene sequence: CDR1 MNHEY, CDR2 SVGAGI. The CDR3 loop spans 16 amino acids. DNA of the CDR3: TGTGCCAGCAGTTACTCGGGGCGGGAGAACACAGATACGCAGTATTTT. Protein sequence: CASSYSGRENTDTQYF.

J is TRBJ1-5 and V is TRBV7-8; 10 bases are shared with TRBD1. Germline assignment: CDR1 SGHVS and CDR2 FQNEAQ. There are 14 residues in the CDR3. V shed 1 base and J 6 bases; nucleotides not matched to a gene: 0. The CDR3 protein is CASSLGQGAQPQHF. The CDR3 nucleotides read TGTGCCAGCAGCTTAGGACAGGGGGCTCAGCCCCAGCATTTT.

This sequence joins TRBV5-6 and TRBJ1-1; 10 bases map to TRBD1. Trimming cost V 4 bases and J 3 bases; bases outside gene matches: 6. Germline lookup yields CDR1 SGHDT and CDR2 YYEEEE. The CDR3 loop spans 15 amino acids. The CDR3 protein is CASSGDRGWDTEAFF. The CDR3 DNA follows: TGTGCCAGCAGCGGGGACAGGGGTTGGGACACTGAAGCTTTCTTT.

This clone has just one count. The chain couples TRBV2 to TRBJ1-5, with a possible D match to TRBD1 (5 bases). V was pared by 4 bases and J by 6 bases, with 13 bases between. Germline assignment: CDR1 SNHLY and CDR2 FYNNEI. The CDR3 has 14 amino acids. The CDR3 sequence is CASSGGSTTQPQHF. The CDR3 DNA follows: TGTGCCAGCAGTGGGGGCTCTACGACTCAGCCCCAGCATTTT.

The chain joins TRBV6-5 to TRBJ2-7; TRBD2 is a possible D gene (5 bases). CDR1 and CDR2 from the germline V gene are MNHEY and SVGAGI. V lost 6 bases and J lost 7, with 10 bases in between. The CDR3 covers 11 residues. CDR3 in DNA: TGTGCCAGCAGCCCCCCGGGGGAGCAGTACTTC. Translation gives CASSPPGEQYF.

The chain couples TRBV5-5 to TRBJ2-6; TRBD1 agrees at 7 bases. V lost 5 bases and J lost 4; bases outside the gene matches: 6. The CDR3 contains 15 residues. Germline CDR1 and CDR2: SGHKS and YYEKEE (reference sequence). The CDR3 sequence: CASSKTGVGANVLTF. The CDR3 DNA sequence: TGTGCCAGCAGTAAAACAGGGGTCGGGGCCAACGTCCTGACTTTC.

The chain employs TRBV9 and TRBJ2-1, with 11 bases fitting TRBD2. Trimming at V came to 3 bases and at J to 4 bases, leaving 6 bases not matched to a gene. Germline V lookup: CDR1 SGDLS, CDR2 YYNGEE. This CDR3 spans 16 amino acids. CDR3 bases: TGTGCCAGCAGCGAATTAGCGGGAGGGATGTACAATGAGCAGTTCTTC. This codes for CASSELAGGMYNEQFF.

This chain links TRBV13 with TRBJ1-1, with D tentatively TRBD1 (5 bases). The CDR3 has 14 amino acids. In germline, CDR1 is PRHDT, CDR2 FYEKMQ (reference sequence). V was clipped by 7 bases and J by 3 bases, with 15 bases between them. CDR3 residues: CASTPRGPYTEAFF. Here the CDR3 DNA reads TGTGCCAGCACCCCAAGGGGCCCGTACACTGAAGCTTTCTTT.

This chain connects TRBV4-1 to TRBJ2-7, with 16 bases that match TRBD2. The germline V gene encodes CDR1 MGHRA and CDR2 YSYEKL. The CDR3 extends over 17 amino acids. J was trimmed by 2 bases and V by 0 bases; bases with no gene match: 1. CDR3 DNA sequence: TGCGCCAGCAGCCAAGAAGGGACTAGCGGGAGGGCCTACGAGCAGTACTTC. Its protein is CASSQEGTSGRAYEQYF.

The genes are TRBV9 and TRBJ2-1; 11 nucleotides align to TRBD2. From germline, CDR1 is SGDLS and CDR2 YYNGEE. This CDR3 has 19 residues. J was trimmed by 3 bases and V by 3 bases; bases with no gene match: 14. The CDR3 nucleotides are TGTGCCAGCAGCGGAAGTCCCCTACTAGCGGGAGCGGTCTACAATGAGCAGTTCTTC. It codes for CASSGSPLLAGAVYNEQFF.

Written as DNA, the CDR3 is TGTGCCAGCAGTTTATCGTCGGGGGGGCTTAGCTCCTACGAGCAGTACTTC. This gives the protein CASSLSSGGLSSYEQYF. V usage is TRBV27 and J usage is TRBJ2-7, with 8 nucleotides matching TRBD2. The CDR3 runs 17 residues. Germline lookup yields CDR1 MNHEY and CDR2 SMNVEV (reference sequence). Unmatched junction bases numbered 7, after V lost 0 bases and J lost 0 bases.

The chain joins TRBV24-1 to TRBJ2-5; 11 bases fit TRBD2. Germline V gives CDR1 KGHDR, CDR2 SFDVKD. V trimming: 5 bases; J trimming: 5 bases; junction bases outside the gene matches: 6. This CDR3 has 15 residues. The CDR3 here is CATSVSLAGGETQYF. The DNA of the CDR3 is TGTGCCACCAGTGTCTCTCTAGCGGGAGGTGAGACCCAGTACTTC.

The chain uses TRBV9 and TRBJ2-3; either TRBD1 or TRBD2 may fit D (5 bases each). CDR1 and CDR2 from the germline V gene are SGDLS and YYNGEE. This CDR3 is built from 16 residues. The germline V and J ends were trimmed by 2 bases and 5 bases, with 18 bases remaining between them. The CDR3 region is CASSVTGTVKGDTQYF. CDR3 sequence (DNA): TGTGCCAGCAGCGTCACCGGGACGGTAAAGGGAGATACGCAGTATTTT.

This CDR3 reads CASSLRDRGTGGNEQFF. In DNA form, the CDR3 reads TGTGCCAGCTCACTCCGGGACAGGGGGACCGGAGGCAATGAGCAGTTCTTC. The chain combines TRBV18 with TRBJ2-1; 11 bases match TRBD1. Trimming removed 4 bases from V and 6 bases from J; junction bases left unmatched: 11. The CDR3 extends over 17 amino acids. Germline-derived CDR1 and CDR2 are KGHSH and LQKENI.

The chain joins TRBV2 to TRBJ2-1; the D gene is possibly TRBD1 (6 bases). Germline lookup yields CDR1 SNHLY and CDR2 FYNNEI. Trimming cost V 4 bases and J 0 bases, with 10 bases left between them. CDR3 length equals 15 residues. The CDR3 spells CASSVDRSSYNEQFF. The CDR3 DNA sequence: TGTGCCAGCAGTGTCGACAGGAGCTCCTACAATGAGCAGTTCTTC.

V usage is TRBV6-1 and J usage is TRBJ2-7; D is ambiguous. The germline gives CDR1 MNHNS, CDR2 SASEGT. The length of the CDR3 is 15 residues. The ends were cut back, 2 bases at V and 0 bases at J, with 11 bases in the middle. CDR3 DNA: TGTGCCAGCAGTGAATTGGACGCGAGCTCCTACGAGCAGTACTTC. Protein sequence: CASSELDASSYEQYF.

The chain is built from TRBV5-1 and TRBJ2-3, with D possibly being TRBD2 (5 bases). Germline V gene lookup returns CDR1 SGHRS and CDR2 YFSETQ. This CDR3 has 14 residues. The germline V and J ends were trimmed by 1 base and 6 bases, with 12 bases remaining between them. The CDR3, as DNA: TGCGCCAGCAGCTTGACCGGGATTGGGGATACGCAGTATTTT. Translated: CASSLTGIGDTQYF.

V gene TRBV27 combines with J gene TRBJ1-5; unclear D gene. V was cut by 6 bases and J by 10 bases, with 16 bases left in between. This CDR3 region has 13 residues. Germline values: CDR1 MNHEY, CDR2 SMNVEV (reference sequence). CDR3 sequence (DNA): TGTGCCAGCAGCAAAAGACGAAGGGAACCCCAGCATTTT. Amino acid sequence: CASSKRRREPQHF.

In its sample, this clone was seen a few times. The chain has TRBV6-1 and TRBJ2-1; TRBD2 might be the D (5 bases). Germline V gene lookup returns CDR1 MNHNS and CDR2 SASEGT. The CDR3 length is 15 residues. V was pared by 0 bases and J by 5 bases, with 11 bases between. The CDR3 DNA sequence: TGTGCCAGCAGTGAAGCGGTAGACGGGGACAATGAGCAGTTCTTC. Protein sequence: CASSEAVDGDNEQFF.

The chain uses TRBV19 and TRBJ1-5; D gene unclear. This CDR3 spans 14 amino acids. With 0 bases removed from V and 0 bases from J, the gap between germline ends came to 3 bases. Germline V gene data show CDR1 as LNHDA and CDR2 as SQIVND (reference sequence). The CDR3 DNA is TGTGCCAGTAGTATAGAAAGTAGCAATCAGCCCCAGCATTTT. It specifies CASSIESSNQPQHF.

The J gene is TRBJ1-5, the V gene TRBV6-1, with unresolved D. This CDR3 region has 14 residues. The V end lost 1 base, the J end lost 3 bases, and 7 bases lay between the germline ends. Per the germline V gene, CDR1 is MNHNS and CDR2 is SASEGT. In DNA form, the CDR3 reads TGTGCCAGCAGTGAAGGGTCCAACAATCAGCCCCAGCATTTT. Protein: CASSEGSNNQPQHF.

V and J are TRBV6-5 and TRBJ1-2, with D possibly TRBD1 on 6 matching bases. Trimming removed 8 bases at V and 3 bases at J, with 13 bases between. Germline V lookup: CDR1 MNHEY, CDR2 SVGAGI. The CDR3 runs 13 residues. Here the CDR3 DNA reads TGTGCCAGCGCTCCAGGGGTCGACTATGGCTACACCTTC. Protein: CASAPGVDYGYTF.

The chain has TRBV30 and TRBJ1-5; 9 positions agree with TRBD1. Trimming cost V 5 bases and J 0 bases; bases outside gene matches: 11. The CDR3 has 17 amino acids. The germline V gene encodes CDR1 GTSNPN and CDR2 SVGIG (reference sequence). CDR3 nucleotide sequence: TGTGCCTGGGGATCCGGGACAGGGAGATATAGCAATCAGCCCCAGCATTTT. It translates to CAWGSGTGRYSNQPQHF.

V gene TRBV9 combines with J gene TRBJ2-7; D possibly corresponds to TRBD2 (6 bases). There are 15 residues in the CDR3. V was shortened by 0 bases and J by 6 bases, with 16 bases between the two germline ends. Germline assignment: CDR1 SGDLS and CDR2 YYNGEE. Here the CDR3 DNA reads TGTGCCAGCAGCGTAGGTTGGACTAATCAAGGCGAGCAGTACTTC. Translating gives CASSVGWTNQGEQYF. The whole variable domain, remainder taken from reference TRBV9 and TRBJ2-7, is DSGVTQTPKHLITATGQRVTLRCSPRSGDLSVYWYQQSLDQGLQFLIQYYNGEERAKGNILERFSAQQFPDLHSELNLSSLELGDSALYFCASSVGWTNQGEQYFGPGTRLTVT.

This clone appeared once. This chain connects TRBV12-2 to TRBJ1-2; TRBD1 is taken as the D call from the table, unchecked against the DNA. TRBV12-2 is assigned pseudogene status. CDR3 length equals 14 residues. The CDR3 sequence is CASRPPRGFYGYTF. CDR3 coding DNA: TGTGCAAGTCGCCCACCCAGGGGGTTCTATGGCTACACCTTC.

This chain uses TRBV7-3 with TRBJ2-1, with D unclear. Germline lookup yields CDR1 SGHTA and CDR2 FQGTGA. The CDR3 covers 15 residues. The germline V and J ends were trimmed by 5 bases and 3 bases, with 14 bases remaining between them. CDR3 sequence: CASSPTPSIYNEQFF. The DNA for the CDR3 is TGTGCCAGCAGCCCGACCCCTTCGATCTACAATGAGCAGTTCTTC.

The chain is built from TRBV3-1 (or the pseudogene TRBV3-2) and TRBJ1-1, with TRBD1 matching 7 bases. The V and J ends lost 4 bases and 0 bases, in that order; junction bases with no gene match: 11. The CDR3 runs to 17 residues. The germline V gene encodes CDR1 LGHDT and CDR2 YNNKEL (reference sequence). The CDR3 DNA reads as TGTGCCAGCAGCCCGGAGGGACCGGGACAGATGAACACTGAAGCTTTCTTT. Translation gives CASSPEGPGQMNTEAFF.

V usage is TRBV12-3 or TRBV12-4 and J usage is TRBJ1-1; D may be TRBD1 (6 bases). The CDR3 covers 13 residues. V was cut by 6 bases and J by 3 bases, with 11 bases left in between. CDR3: CASRLGGDTEAFF. For the CDR3, the DNA is TGTGCCAGCAGACTAGGGGGAGACACTGAAGCTTTCTTT.

V usage is TRBV6-2 or TRBV6-3 and J usage is TRBJ2-1; 7 bases line up with TRBD2. The CDR3 is 14 residues long. Germline V gene lookup returns CDR1 MNHEY and CDR2 SVGEGT. Trimming cost V 0 bases and J 7 bases; bases outside gene matches: 3. In DNA form, the CDR3 reads TGTGCCAGCAGTTACTCGCTAGCGGATAATGAGCAGTTCTTC. Translating it yields CASSYSLADNEQFF.

The V gene is TRBV2, the J gene TRBJ1-2; D remains unclear. V lost 2 bases to trimming and J lost 2 bases, with 12 bases between them. The germline CDR1 and CDR2 sequences are SNHLY and FYNNEI. This CDR3 region has 15 residues. The CDR3 sequence: CASSERVAINYGYTF. DNA for the CDR3: TGTGCCAGCAGTGAAAGGGTGGCGATAAACTATGGCTACACCTTC.